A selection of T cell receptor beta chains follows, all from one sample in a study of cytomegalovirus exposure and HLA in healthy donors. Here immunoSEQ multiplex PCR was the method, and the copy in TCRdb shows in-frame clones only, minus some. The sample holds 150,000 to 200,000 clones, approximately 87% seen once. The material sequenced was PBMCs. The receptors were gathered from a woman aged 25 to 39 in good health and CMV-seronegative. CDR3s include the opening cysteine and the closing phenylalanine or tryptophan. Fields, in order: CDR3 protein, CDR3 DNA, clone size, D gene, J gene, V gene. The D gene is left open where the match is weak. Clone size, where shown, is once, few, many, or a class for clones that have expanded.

CDR3: CASRGTGTNYGYTF
DNA: TGTGCCAGTAGGGGGACAGGAACTAACTATGGCTACACCTTC
size: NA
D: TRBD1
J: TRBJ1-2
V: TRBV19

CDR3: CASSWPGEAAEAFF
DNA: TGTGCCAGCAGTTGGCCCGGGGAAGCGGCTGAAGCTTTCTTT
size: NA
D: NA
J: TRBJ1-1
V: TRBV2

CDR3: CASSSPIRGNYGYTF
DNA: TGTGCCAGCAGTTCCCCAATTCGGGGTAACTATGGCTACACCTTC
size: NA
D: NA
J: TRBJ1-2
V: TRBV28

CDR3: CASSPRGKARNTGELFF
DNA: TGTGCCAGCAGCCCCCGGGGCAAGGCAAGGAACACCGGGGAGCTGTTTTTT
size: NA
D: NA
J: TRBJ2-2
V: TRBV7-6

CDR3: CASSLDRGSGYGYTF
DNA: TGCGCCAGCAGCTTGGACAGGGGCTCAGGCTATGGCTACACCTTC
size: few
D: TRBD1
J: TRBJ1-2
V: TRBV4-3

CDR3: CASSLGGFGQPQHF
DNA: TGTGCCAGCAGCTTAGGAGGGTTTGGTCAGCCCCAGCATTTT
size: NA
D: NA
J: TRBJ1-5
V: TRBV7-2

CDR3: CASSLDRGYGYTF
DNA: TGTGCCAGCAGCTTGGACAGGGGCTATGGCTACACCTTC
size: NA
D: TRBD1
J: TRBJ1-2
V: TRBV5-6

CDR3: CASSRRGNEQYF
DNA: TGTGCCAGCAGCCGTCGGGGTAACGAGCAGTACTTC
size: NA
D: NA
J: TRBJ2-7
V: TRBV6-5

CDR3: CASGGYSNTGELFF
DNA: TGTGCCAGCGGGGGGTATTCGAACACCGGGGAGCTGTTTTTT
size: NA
D: NA
J: TRBJ2-2
V: TRBV2

CDR3: CASSFRFTGPSSAEQYF
DNA: TGTGCCAGCAGCTTTCGTTTTACAGGGCCCTCATCGGCTGAGCAGTACTTC
size: NA
D: NA
J: TRBJ2-7
V: TRBV11-2

CDR3: CASSEGTGNTEAFF
DNA: TGTGCCAGCAGCGAGGGAACAGGGAACACTGAAGCTTTCTTT
size: NA
D: NA
J: TRBJ1-1
V: TRBV7-8

CDR3: CASSRGTASSYEQYF
DNA: TGCGCCAGCAGCCGAGGGACAGCGAGCTCCTACGAGCAGTACTTC
size: NA
D: TRBD1
J: TRBJ2-7
V: TRBV4-1

CDR3: CASSRRPGTGIGYGYTF
DNA: TGTGCCAGCAGCCGCAGGCCCGGGACAGGAATTGGCTATGGCTACACCTTC
size: NA
D: TRBD1
J: TRBJ1-2
V: TRBV5-8

CDR3: CSVGGRATEAFF
DNA: TGCAGCGTTGGTGGCAGGGCAACTGAAGCTTTCTTT
size: NA
D: NA
J: TRBJ1-1
V: TRBV29-1

CDR3: CSASFSEQYF
DNA: TGCAGTGCTAGTTTCTCGGAGCAGTACTTC
size: once
D: NA
J: TRBJ2-7
V: TRBV20-1

CDR3: CASSEGGGGNTQYF
DNA: TGCGCCAGCAGTGAAGGCGGGGGTGGGAATACGCAGTATTTT
size: once
D: TRBD2
J: TRBJ2-3
V: TRBV10-2

CDR3: CASSQMDRATYEQYF
DNA: TGCGCCAGCAGCCAGATGGACAGGGCCACCTACGAGCAGTACTTC
size: NA
D: TRBD1
J: TRBJ2-7
V: TRBV4-3

CDR3: CASSISGESYEQYF
DNA: TGTGCCAGTAGTATTTCGGGGGAATCCTACGAGCAGTACTTC
size: NA
D: NA
J: TRBJ2-7
V: TRBV19

CDR3: CASSLMRGVEQYF
DNA: TGTGCCAGCAGCTTAATGCGGGGTGTCGAGCAGTACTTC
size: NA
D: NA
J: TRBJ2-7
V: TRBV11-2

CDR3: CASSLGQGVDNEQFF
DNA: TGTGCCAGCAGCTTGGGACAGGGGGTCGACAATGAGCAGTTCTTC
size: NA
D: TRBD1
J: TRBJ2-1
V: TRBV11-2

CDR3: CASSKREGFYEQYF
DNA: TGTGCCAGCAGCAAGCGGGAGGGGTTCTACGAGCAGTACTTC
size: NA
D: TRBD2
J: TRBJ2-7
V: TRBV27

CDR3: CASSLPPEVCYEQYF
DNA: TGTGCCAGCAGTTTGCCCCCTGAGGTTTGCTACGAGCAGTACTTC
size: NA
D: NA
J: TRBJ2-7
V: TRBV6-5

CDR3: CASRRTVHTDTQYF
DNA: TGTGCCAGCCGTAGGACAGTGCACACAGATACGCAGTATTTT
size: once
D: NA
J: TRBJ2-3
V: TRBV6-5

CDR3: CASSVVGLAGNEQFF
DNA: TGTGCCAGCAGCGTAGTCGGGCTAGCGGGCAATGAGCAGTTCTTC
size: NA
D: TRBD2
J: TRBJ2-1
V: TRBV9

CDR3: CASSYRGLAGGNEQFF
DNA: TGTGCCAGCAGTTACAGGGGACTAGCGGGCGGCAATGAGCAGTTCTTC
size: NA
D: TRBD2
J: TRBJ2-1
V: TRBV6-5

CDR3: CATGTSAYNEQFF
DNA: TGTGCCACAGGGACTAGCGCATACAATGAGCAGTTCTTC
size: NA
D: TRBD2
J: TRBJ2-1
V: TRBV7-6